A selection of T cell receptor beta chains follows, all from one sample in a study of blood T cells in healthy people across ages. TCRdb ran MiXCR on the 5' RACE reads and lists one entry per CDR3 protein. Of about 620,000 distinct CDR3 sequences in the sample, about 21% were seen once. Sequencing was done on a sample of blood. These receptors were obtained from a man between 65 and 85 years old in good health. Each CDR3 is given with its conserved first and last residue. Each record gives: J gene, clone size, V gene, D gene, CDR3 DNA, CDR3 protein. The D gene is left open where the match is weak. Where a row states a size, it is once, few, many or the class of an expanded clone; other rows omit it.

>TRBJ1-5|-|TRBV20-1|TRBD1
TGCAGTACAGGACACAGGGGAGGCAATCAGCCCCAGCATTTT
CSTGHRGGNQPQHF
>TRBJ2-7|few|TRBV6-2/TRBV6-3|-
TGTGCCAGCAGCCCCTTCGGGGAAGAGCAGTACTTC
CASSPFGEEQYF
>TRBJ2-3|-|TRBV7-8|TRBD2
TGTGCCAGCAGCTCCGGGACTAGCGAGGTGGTTATGGATACGCAGTATTTT
CASSSGTSEVVMDTQYF
>TRBJ2-1|few|TRBV15|-
TGTGCCACCAGCTTTCGGGAGAGGGGCAATGAGCAGTTCTTC
CATSFRERGNEQFF
>TRBJ1-1|-|TRBV5-1|-
TGCGCCAGCAGCTCGAAGACCGGGGTTAACACTGAAGCTTTCTTT
CASSSKTGVNTEAFF
>TRBJ2-1|many|TRBV29-1|TRBD1
TGCAGCGTTCAAGGACAGGGGGCTCTAGGGCAGTTCTTC
CSVQGQGALGQFF
>TRBJ2-1|few|TRBV7-9|-
TGTGCCAGCAGCGCGGCCCTCTACAATGAGCAGTTCTTC
CASSAALYNEQFF
>TRBJ2-4|-|TRBV6-5|-
TGTGCCAGCAGTTCCTCGGGGGGCGCCAAAAACATTCAGTACTTC
CASSSSGGAKNIQYF
>TRBJ1-6|few|TRBV18|-
TGTGCCAGCTCAAACAAGAATAATTCACCCCTCCACTTT
CASSNKNNSPLHF
>TRBJ2-5|few|TRBV4-3|TRBD2
TGCGCCAGCAGCCAAGATGGACTAGCGGGGCCCTACAATGAGCGGTTCTTC
CASSQDGLAGPYNERFF
>TRBJ1-5|few|TRBV7-2|-
TGTGCCAGCAGCTTAGGCTCCGGTAGCAATCAGCCCCAGCATTTT
CASSLGSGSNQPQHF
>TRBJ2-3|-|TRBV5-6|TRBD2
TGTGCCAGCAGCCCGGGACTAGCAAGCACAGATACGCAGTATTTT
CASSPGLASTDTQYF
>TRBJ2-5|many|TRBV27|-
TGTGCCAGCAGCGGCGGGTTTCAGGAGACCCAGTACTTC
CASSGGFQETQYF
>TRBJ1-1|-|TRBV2|-
TGTGCCAGCAGTGATAAGGCCGTAGGAGAGGCTTTCTTT
CASSDKAVGEAFF
>TRBJ2-5|-|TRBV12-3/TRBV12-4|-
TGTGCCAGCAGTTTTATTAGAAGACGAGAGACCCAGTACTTC
CASSFIRRRETQYF
>TRBJ1-2|few|TRBV7-9|-
TGTGCCAGCAGCCAAACACCTGGGATGAACTATGGCTACACCTTC
CASSQTPGMNYGYTF